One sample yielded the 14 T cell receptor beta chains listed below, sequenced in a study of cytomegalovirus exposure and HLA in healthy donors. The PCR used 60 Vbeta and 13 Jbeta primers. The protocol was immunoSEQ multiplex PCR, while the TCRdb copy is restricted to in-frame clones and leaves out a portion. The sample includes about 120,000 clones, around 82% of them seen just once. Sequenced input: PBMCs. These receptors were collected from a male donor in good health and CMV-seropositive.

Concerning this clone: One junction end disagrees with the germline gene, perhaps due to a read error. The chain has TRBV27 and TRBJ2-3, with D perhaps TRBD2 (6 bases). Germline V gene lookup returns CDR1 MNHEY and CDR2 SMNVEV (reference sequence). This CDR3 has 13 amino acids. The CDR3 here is CASSFLPVMAGSF. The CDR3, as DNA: TGTGCCAGCAGTTTCCTCCCCGTAATGGCGGGAAGCTTT.

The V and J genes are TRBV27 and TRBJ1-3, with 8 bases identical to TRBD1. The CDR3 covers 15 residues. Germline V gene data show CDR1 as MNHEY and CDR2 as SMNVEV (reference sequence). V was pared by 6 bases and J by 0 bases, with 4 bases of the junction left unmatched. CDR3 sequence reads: CASSPQGASGNTIYF. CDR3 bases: TGTGCCAGCAGCCCTCAGGGGGCCTCTGGAAACACCATATATTTT.

The CDR3, as DNA: TGTGCCAGCAGCTTCGGGGGGTCCGTACACGAGCAGTACTTC. Residues: CASSFGGSVHEQYF. The V and J genes are TRBV6-5 and TRBJ2-7; 7 bases are a match to TRBD2. This CDR3 has 14 amino acids. Germline V gives CDR1 MNHEY, CDR2 SVGAGI. Trimming at V came to 6 bases and at J to 5 bases, leaving 10 bases not matched to a gene.

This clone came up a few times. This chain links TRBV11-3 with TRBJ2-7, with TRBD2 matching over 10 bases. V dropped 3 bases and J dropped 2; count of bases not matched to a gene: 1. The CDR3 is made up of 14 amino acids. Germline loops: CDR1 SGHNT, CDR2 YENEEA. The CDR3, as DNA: TGTGCCAGCAGCTTCACTAGCGGGGCCTACGAGCAGTACTTC. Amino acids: CASSFTSGAYEQYF.

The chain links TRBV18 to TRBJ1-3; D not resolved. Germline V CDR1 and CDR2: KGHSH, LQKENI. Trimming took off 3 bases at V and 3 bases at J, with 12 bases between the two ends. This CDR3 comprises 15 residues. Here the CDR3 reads CASSPTRAGGNTIYF. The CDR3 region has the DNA TGTGCCAGCTCACCCACCCGGGCGGGTGGAAACACCATATATTTT. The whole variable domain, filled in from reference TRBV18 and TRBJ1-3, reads NAGVMQNPRHLVRRRGQEARLRCSPMKGHSHVYWYRQLPEEGLKFMVYLQKENIIDESGMPKERFSAEFPKEGPSILRIQQVVRGDSAAYFCASSPTRAGGNTIYFGEGSWLTVV.

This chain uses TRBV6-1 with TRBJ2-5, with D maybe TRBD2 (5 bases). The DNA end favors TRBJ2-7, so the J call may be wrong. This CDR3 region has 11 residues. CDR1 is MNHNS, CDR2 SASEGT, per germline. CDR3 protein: CATQAAYEQYF. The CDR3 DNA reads TGTGCCACCCAAGCGGCCTACGAGCAGTACTTC.

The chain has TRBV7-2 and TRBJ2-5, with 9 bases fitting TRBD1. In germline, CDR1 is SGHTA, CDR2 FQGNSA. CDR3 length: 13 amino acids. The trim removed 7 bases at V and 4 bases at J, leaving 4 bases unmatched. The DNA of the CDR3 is TGTGCCAGCAAGTGGACAGGGGTAGAGACCCAGTACTTC. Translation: CASKWTGVETQYF.

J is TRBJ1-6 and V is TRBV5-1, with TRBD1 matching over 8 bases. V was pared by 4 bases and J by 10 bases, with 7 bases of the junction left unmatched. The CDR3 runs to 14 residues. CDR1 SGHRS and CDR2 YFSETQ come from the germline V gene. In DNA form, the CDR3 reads TGCGCCAGCAGCGGAGGACAGGGAGACTCACCCCTCCACTTT. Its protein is CASSGGQGDSPLHF.

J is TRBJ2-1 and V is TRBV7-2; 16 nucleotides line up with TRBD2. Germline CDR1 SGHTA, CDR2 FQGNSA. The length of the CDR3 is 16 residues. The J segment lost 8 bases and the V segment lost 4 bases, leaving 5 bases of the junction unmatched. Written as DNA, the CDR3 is TGTGCCAGCAGCTCCGGGACTAGCGGGAGGGTGCATGAGCAGTTCTTC. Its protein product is CASSSGTSGRVHEQFF.

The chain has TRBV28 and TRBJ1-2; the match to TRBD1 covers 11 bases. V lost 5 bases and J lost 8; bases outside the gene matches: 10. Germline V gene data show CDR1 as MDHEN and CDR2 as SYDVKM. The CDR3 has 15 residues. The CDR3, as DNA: TGTGCCAGCAGTGACCCCGGGACAGGGGGTTTGGGCTACACCTTC. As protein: CASSDPGTGGLGYTF.

CDR3 DNA sequence: TGCAGCGTTTTGGGCGCTGGGGCCAACGTCCTGACTTTC. It codes for CSVLGAGANVLTF. This chain connects TRBV29-1 to TRBJ2-6; D gene unclear. The CDR3 has 13 residues. Germline CDR1 and CDR2: SQVTM and ANQGSEA. The V end lost 5 bases, the J end lost 2 bases, and 7 bases lay between the germline ends.

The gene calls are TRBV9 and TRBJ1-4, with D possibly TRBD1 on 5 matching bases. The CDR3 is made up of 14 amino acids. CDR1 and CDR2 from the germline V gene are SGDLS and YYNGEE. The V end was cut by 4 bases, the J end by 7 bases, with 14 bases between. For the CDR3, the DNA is TGTGCCAGCAGCACCCCGGGGGGAGGTGAAAAACTGTTTTTT. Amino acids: CASSTPGGGEKLFF.

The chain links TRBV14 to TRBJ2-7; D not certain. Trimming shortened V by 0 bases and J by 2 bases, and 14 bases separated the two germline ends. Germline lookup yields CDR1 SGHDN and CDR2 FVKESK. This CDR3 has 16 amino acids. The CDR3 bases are TGTGCCAGCAGCCAAGATAGCCCCTCTATGGCCTACGAGCAGTACTTC. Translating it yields CASSQDSPSMAYEQYF. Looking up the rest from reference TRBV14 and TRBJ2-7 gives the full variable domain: EAGVTQFPSHSVIEKGQTVTLRCDPISGHDNLYWYRRVMGKEIKFLLHFVKESKQDESGMPNNRFLAERTGGTYSTLKVQPAELEDSGVYFCASSQDSPSMAYEQYFGPGTRLTVT.

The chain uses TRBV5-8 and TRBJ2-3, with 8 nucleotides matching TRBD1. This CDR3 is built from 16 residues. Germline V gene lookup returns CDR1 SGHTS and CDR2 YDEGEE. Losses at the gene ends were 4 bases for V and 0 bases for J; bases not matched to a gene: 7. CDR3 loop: CASSARQGSSTDTQYF. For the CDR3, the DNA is TGTGCCAGCAGCGCGCGACAGGGGTCAAGCACAGATACGCAGTATTTT.